This T cell receptor beta chain was documented in a study of T cell changes during pregnancy in multiple sclerosis. TCRdb's table, derived via immunoSEQ multiplex PCR, lists solely in-frame clones and lacks some. The sample yields more than 95,000 clones, roughly 92% seen once. The CDR3 is 18 residues long. Losses at the gene ends were 4 bases for V and 4 bases for J; bases not matched to a gene: 12. Per the germline V gene, CDR1 is SGHAT and CDR2 is FQNNGV. This chain links TRBV11-2 with TRBJ2-3, with 12 bases fitting TRBD2. This specimen consisted of peripheral blood, obtained after pregnancy. The clonotype was recovered from a female donor with multiple sclerosis, enrolled in a pregnancy study. For the CDR3, the DNA is TGTGCCAGCAGCTCTTTCCCCGGACTAGCGGGATGGTCAGATACGCAGTATTTT. It yields the protein CASSSFPGLAGWSDTQYF. The variable domain in full, completed from reference TRBV11-2 and TRBJ2-3, reads EAGVAQSPRYKIIEKRQSVAFWCNPISGHATLYWYQQILGQGPKLLIQFQNNGVVDDSQLPKDRFSAERLKGVDSTLKIQPAKLEDSAVYLCASSSFPGLAGWSDTQYFGPGTRLTVL.